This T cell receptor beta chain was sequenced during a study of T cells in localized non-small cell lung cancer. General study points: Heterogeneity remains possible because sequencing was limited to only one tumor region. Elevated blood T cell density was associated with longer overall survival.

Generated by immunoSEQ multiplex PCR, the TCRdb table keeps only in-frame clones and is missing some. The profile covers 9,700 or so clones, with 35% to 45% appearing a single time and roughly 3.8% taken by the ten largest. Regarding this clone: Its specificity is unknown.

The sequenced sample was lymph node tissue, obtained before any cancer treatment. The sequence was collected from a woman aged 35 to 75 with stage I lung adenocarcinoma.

The CDR3 is CASRQLPGQGTGQPQHF. DNA for the CDR3: TGTGCCAGCAGACAGCTACCGGGACAGGGGACAGGTCAGCCCCAGCATTTT. The chain has TRBV6-8 and TRBJ1-5, with 10 positions matching TRBD1. This CDR3 has 17 amino acids. J lost 6 bases, V lost 6 bases, and 14 bases had no gene match. CDR1 and CDR2 from the germline V gene are MNHGY and SAAAGT.